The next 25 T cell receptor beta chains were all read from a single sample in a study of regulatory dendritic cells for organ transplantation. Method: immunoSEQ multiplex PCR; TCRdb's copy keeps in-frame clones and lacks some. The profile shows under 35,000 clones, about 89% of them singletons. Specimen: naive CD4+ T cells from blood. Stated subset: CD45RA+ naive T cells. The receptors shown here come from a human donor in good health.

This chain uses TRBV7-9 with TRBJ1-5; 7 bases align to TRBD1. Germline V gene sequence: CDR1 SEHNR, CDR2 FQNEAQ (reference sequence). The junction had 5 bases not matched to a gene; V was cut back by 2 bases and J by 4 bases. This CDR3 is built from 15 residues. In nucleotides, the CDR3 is TGTGCCAGCAGCTTAACCCAGGGGGGGAATCAGCCCCAGCATTTT. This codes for CASSLTQGGNQPQHF.

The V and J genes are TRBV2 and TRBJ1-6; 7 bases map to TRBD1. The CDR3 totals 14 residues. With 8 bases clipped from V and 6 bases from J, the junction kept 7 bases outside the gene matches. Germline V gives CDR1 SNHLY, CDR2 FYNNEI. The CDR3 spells CASCYRGTNSPLHF. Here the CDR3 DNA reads TGTGCCAGCTGCTACAGGGGAACTAATTCACCCCTCCACTTT.

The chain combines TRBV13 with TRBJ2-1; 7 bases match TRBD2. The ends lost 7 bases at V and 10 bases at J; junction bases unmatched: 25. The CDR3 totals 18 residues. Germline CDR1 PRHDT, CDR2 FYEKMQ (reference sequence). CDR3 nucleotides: TGTGCCAGCATGAGGGGAGGGAGTCGGCGAACCCCTACAATAGAGCAGTTCTTC. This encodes CASMRGGSRRTPTIEQFF.

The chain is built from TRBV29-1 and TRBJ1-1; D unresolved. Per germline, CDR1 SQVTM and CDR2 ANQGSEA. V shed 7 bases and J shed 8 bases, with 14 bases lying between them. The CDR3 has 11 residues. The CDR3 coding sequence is TGCAGCGGTAAGACGTGGGCGGAAGCTTTCTTT. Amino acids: CSGKTWAEAFF.

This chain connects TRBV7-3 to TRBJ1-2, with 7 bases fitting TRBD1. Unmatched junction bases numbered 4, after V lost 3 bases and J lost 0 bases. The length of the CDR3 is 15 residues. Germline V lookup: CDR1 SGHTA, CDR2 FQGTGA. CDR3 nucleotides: TGTGCCAGCAGCTTCGGGGACAGAACTAACTATGGCTACACCTTC. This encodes CASSFGDRTNYGYTF.

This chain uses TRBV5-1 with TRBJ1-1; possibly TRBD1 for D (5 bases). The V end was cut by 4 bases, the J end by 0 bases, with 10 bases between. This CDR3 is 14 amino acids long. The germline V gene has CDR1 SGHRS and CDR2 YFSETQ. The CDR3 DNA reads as TGCGCCAGCAGCGAGGGGCACATGAACACTGAAGCTTTCTTT. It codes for CASSEGHMNTEAFF.

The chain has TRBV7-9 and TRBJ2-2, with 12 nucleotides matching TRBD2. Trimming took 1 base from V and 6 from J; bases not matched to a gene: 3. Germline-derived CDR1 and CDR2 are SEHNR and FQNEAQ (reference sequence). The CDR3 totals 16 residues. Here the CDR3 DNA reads TGTGCCAGCAGCTTAGGACTAGCGGGAGAAGCCGGGGAGCTGTTTTTT. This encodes CASSLGLAGEAGELFF.

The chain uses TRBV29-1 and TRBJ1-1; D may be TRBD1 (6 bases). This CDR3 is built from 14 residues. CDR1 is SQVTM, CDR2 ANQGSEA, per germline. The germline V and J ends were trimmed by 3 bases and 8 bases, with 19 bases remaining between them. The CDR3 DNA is TGCAGCGTTGATGTTCCGGGACACACTACCGAAGCTTTCTTT. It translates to CSVDVPGHTTEAFF.

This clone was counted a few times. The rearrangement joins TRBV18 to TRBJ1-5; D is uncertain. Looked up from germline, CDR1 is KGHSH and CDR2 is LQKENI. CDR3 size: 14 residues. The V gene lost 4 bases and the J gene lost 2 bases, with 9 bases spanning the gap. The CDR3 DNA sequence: TGTGCCAGCTCACGGGCAGGAGGCAATCAGCCCCAGCATTTT. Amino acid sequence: CASSRAGGNQPQHF.

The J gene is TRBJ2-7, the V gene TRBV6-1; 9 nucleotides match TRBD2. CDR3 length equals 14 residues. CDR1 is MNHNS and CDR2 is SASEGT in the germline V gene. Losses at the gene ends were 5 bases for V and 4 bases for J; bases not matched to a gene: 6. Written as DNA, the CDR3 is TGTGCCAGCAGTCGGGCGGGGGGGTGGTACGAGCAGTACTTC. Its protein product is CASSRAGGWYEQYF.

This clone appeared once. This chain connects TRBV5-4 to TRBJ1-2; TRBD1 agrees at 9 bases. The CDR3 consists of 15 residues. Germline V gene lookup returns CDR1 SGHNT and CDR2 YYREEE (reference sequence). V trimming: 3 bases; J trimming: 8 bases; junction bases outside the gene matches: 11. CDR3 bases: TGTGCCAGCAGCTCGGGACAGGGTGTAATTCTGGGCTACACCTTC. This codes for CASSSGQGVILGYTF. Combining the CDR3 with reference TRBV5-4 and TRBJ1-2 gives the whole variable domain ETGVTQSPTHLIKTRGQQVTLRCSSQSGHNTVSWYQQALGQGPQFIFQYYREEENGRGNFPPRFSGLQFPNYSSELNVNALELDDSALYLCASSSGQGVILGYTFGSGTRLTVV.

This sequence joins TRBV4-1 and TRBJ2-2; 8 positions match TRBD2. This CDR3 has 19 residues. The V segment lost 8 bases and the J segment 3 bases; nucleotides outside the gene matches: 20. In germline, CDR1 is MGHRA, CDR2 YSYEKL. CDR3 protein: CASAPSGSIIGVDTGELFF. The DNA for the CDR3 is TGCGCCAGCGCCCCCAGCGGGAGTATAATCGGGGTGGACACCGGGGAGCTGTTTTTT.

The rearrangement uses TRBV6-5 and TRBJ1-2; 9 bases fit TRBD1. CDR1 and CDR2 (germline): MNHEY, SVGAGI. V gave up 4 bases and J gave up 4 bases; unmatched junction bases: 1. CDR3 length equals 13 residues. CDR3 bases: TGTGCCAGCAGTTCACAGGGGGCCTATGGCTACACCTTC. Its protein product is CASSSQGAYGYTF.

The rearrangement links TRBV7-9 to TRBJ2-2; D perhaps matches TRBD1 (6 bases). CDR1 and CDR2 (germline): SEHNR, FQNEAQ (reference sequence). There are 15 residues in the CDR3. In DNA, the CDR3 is TGTGCTCCAACTGGGGGCCAAGCTGGCACCGGGGAGCTGTTTTTT. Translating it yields CAPTGGQAGTGELFF.

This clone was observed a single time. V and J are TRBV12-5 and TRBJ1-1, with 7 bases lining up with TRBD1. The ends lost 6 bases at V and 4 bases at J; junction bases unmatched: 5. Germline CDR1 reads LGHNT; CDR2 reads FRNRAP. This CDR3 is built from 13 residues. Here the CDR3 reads CASGVQGRTEAFF. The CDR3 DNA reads TGTGCTAGTGGGGTACAGGGGCGCACTGAAGCTTTCTTT. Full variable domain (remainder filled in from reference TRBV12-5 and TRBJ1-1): DARVTQTPRHKVTEMGQEVTMRCQPILGHNTVFWYRQTMMQGLELLAYFRNRAPLDDSGMPKDRFSAEMPDATLATLKIQPSEPRDSAVYFCASGVQGRTEAFFGQGTRLTVV.

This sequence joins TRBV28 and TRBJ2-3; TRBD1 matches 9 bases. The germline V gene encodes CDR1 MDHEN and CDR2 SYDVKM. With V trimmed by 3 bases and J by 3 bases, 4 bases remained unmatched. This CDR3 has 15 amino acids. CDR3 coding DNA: TGTGCCAGCAGTTTGGGGGGACAGGGAACAGATACGCAGTATTTT. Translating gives CASSLGGQGTDTQYF.

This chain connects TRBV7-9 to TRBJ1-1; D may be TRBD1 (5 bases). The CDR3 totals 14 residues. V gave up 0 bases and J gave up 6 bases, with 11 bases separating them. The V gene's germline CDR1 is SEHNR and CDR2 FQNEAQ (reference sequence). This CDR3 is CASSLALGASEAFF. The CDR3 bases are TGTGCCAGCAGCTTAGCGCTAGGGGCCTCTGAAGCTTTCTTT.

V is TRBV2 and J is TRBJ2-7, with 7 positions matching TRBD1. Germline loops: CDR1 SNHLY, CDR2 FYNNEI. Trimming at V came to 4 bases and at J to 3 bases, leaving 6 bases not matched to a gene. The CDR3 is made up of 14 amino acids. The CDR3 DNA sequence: TGTGCCAGCAGTGGACAGGGCTGGGACTACGAGCAGTACTTC. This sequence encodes CASSGQGWDYEQYF.

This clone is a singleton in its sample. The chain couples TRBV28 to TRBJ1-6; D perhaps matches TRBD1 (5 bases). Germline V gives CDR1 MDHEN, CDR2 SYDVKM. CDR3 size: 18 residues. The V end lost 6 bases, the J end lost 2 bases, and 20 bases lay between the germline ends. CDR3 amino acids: CASRGLDSTMTYNSPLHF. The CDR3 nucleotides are TGTGCCAGCAGGGGACTTGACAGCACAATGACCTATAATTCACCCCTCCACTTT.

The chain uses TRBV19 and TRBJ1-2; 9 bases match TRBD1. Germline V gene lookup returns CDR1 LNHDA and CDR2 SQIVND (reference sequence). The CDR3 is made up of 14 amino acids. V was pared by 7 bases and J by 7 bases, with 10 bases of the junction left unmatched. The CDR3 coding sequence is TGTGCCAGTACTCGAGGACAGGGGAAGAGTGGCTACACCTTC. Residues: CASTRGQGKSGYTF. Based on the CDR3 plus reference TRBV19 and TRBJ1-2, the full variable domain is DGGITQSPKYLFRKEGQNVTLSCEQNLNHDAMYWYRQDPGQGLRLIYYSQIVNDFQKGDIAEGYSVSREKKESFPLTVTSAQKNPTAFYLCASTRGQGKSGYTFGSGTRLTVV.

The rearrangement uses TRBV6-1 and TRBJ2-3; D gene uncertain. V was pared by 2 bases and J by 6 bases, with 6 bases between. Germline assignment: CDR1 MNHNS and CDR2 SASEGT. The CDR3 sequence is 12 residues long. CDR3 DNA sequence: TGTGCCAGCAGTGAACGACGCGATACGCAGTATTTT. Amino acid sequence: CASSERRDTQYF.

CDR3 in amino acids: CASTLDLNTEAFF. CDR3 bases: TGTGCCAGCACCTTGGATCTGAACACTGAAGCTTTCTTT. This chain connects TRBV11-2 to TRBJ1-1, with D unresolved. Trimming took off 7 bases at V and 0 bases at J, with 9 bases between the two ends. The CDR3 covers 13 residues. CDR1 is SGHAT, CDR2 FQNNGV, per germline.

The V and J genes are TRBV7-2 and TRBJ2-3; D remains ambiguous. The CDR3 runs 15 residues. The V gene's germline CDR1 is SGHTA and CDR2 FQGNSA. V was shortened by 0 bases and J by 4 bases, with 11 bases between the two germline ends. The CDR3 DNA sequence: TGTGCCAGCAGCTTAGCCAGCACCGGCCCAGATACGCAGTATTTT. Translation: CASSLASTGPDTQYF.

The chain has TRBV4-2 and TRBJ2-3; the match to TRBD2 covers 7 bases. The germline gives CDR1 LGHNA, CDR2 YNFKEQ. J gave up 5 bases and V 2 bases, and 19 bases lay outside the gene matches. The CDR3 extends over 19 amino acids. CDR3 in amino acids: CASSQISLEENWGGDTQYF. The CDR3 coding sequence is TGTGCCAGCAGCCAAATATCCCTGGAAGAGAATTGGGGGGGAGATACGCAGTATTTT.

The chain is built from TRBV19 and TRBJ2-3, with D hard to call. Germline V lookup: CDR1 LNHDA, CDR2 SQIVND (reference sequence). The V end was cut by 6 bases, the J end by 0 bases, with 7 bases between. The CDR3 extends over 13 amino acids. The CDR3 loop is CASSPVSTDTQYF. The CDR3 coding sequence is TGTGCCAGTAGCCCTGTTAGCACAGATACGCAGTATTTT.